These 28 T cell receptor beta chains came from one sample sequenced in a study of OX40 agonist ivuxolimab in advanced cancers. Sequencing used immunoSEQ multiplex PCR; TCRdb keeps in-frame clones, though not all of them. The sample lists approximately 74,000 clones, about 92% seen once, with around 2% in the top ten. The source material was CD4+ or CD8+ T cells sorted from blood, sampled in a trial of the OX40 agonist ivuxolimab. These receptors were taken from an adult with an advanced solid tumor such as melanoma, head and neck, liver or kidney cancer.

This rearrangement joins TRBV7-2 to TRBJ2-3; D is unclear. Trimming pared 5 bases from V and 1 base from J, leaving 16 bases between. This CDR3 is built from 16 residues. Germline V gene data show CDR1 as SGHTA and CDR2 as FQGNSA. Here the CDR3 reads CASSPRYKTGTDTQYF. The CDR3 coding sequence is TGTGCCAGCAGCCCCCGTTATAAGACGGGCACAGATACGCAGTATTTT.

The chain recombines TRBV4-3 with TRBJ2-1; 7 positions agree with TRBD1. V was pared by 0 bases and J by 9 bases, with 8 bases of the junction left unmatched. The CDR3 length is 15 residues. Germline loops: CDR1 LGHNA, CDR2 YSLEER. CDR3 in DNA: TGCGCCAGCAGCCAAGAAACCGGGACAGCCGGTGAGCAGTTCTTC. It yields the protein CASSQETGTAGEQFF.

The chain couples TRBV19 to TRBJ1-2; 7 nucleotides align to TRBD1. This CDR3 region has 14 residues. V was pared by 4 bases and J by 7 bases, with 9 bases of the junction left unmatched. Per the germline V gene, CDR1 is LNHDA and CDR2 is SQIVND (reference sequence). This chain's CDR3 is CASSTTGRSGGYTF. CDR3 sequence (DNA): TGTGCCAGTAGTACGACAGGGAGGTCCGGTGGCTACACCTTC.

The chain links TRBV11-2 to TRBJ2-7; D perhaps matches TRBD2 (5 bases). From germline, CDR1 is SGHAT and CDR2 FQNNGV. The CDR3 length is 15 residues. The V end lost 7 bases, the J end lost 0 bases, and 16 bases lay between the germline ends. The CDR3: CASTVTGSVSYEQYF. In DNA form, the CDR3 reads TGTGCCAGCACCGTCACGGGGAGTGTCTCCTACGAGCAGTACTTC.

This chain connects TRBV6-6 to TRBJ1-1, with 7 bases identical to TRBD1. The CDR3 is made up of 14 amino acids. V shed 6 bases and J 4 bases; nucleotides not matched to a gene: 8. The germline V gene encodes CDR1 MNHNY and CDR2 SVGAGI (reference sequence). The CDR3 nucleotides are TGTGCCAGCAGCACTGACAGGGAGGTCACTGAAGCTTTCTTT. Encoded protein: CASSTDREVTEAFF.

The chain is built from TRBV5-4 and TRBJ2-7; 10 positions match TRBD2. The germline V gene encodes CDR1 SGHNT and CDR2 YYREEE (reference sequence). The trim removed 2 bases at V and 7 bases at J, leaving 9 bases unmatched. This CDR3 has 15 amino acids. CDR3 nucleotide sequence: TGTGCCAGCAGCTTAAAACTAGCGGGATCGGCTGAGCAGTACTTC. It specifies CASSLKLAGSAEQYF.

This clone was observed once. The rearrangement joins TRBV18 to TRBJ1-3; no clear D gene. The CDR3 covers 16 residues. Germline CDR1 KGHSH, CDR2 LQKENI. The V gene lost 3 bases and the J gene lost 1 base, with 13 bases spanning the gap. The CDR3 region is CASSPAFRVSGNTIYF. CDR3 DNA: TGTGCCAGCTCACCCGCCTTTCGAGTTTCTGGAAACACCATATATTTT. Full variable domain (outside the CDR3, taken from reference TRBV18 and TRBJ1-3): NAGVMQNPRHLVRRRGQEARLRCSPMKGHSHVYWYRQLPEEGLKFMVYLQKENIIDESGMPKERFSAEFPKEGPSILRIQQVVRGDSAAYFCASSPAFRVSGNTIYFGEGSWLTVV.

This chain's CDR3 is CASSKVSRTSGRPSSYNEQFF. CDR3 nucleotide sequence: TGTGCCAGCAGCAAAGTGTCCCGGACTAGCGGGAGACCAAGCTCCTACAATGAGCAGTTCTTC. The chain employs TRBV21-1 and TRBJ2-1; the table gives TRBD2 as D, unverified against the DNA. TRBV21-1 is deemed a pseudogene. The CDR3 is made up of 21 amino acids.

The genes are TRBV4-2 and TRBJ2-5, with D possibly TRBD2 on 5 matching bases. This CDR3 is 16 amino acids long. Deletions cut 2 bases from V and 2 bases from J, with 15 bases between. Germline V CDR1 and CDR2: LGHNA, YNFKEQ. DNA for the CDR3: TGTGCCAGCAGCCAAAATGAGGGCCTAGGGCAAGAGACCCAGTACTTC. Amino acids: CASSQNEGLGQETQYF.

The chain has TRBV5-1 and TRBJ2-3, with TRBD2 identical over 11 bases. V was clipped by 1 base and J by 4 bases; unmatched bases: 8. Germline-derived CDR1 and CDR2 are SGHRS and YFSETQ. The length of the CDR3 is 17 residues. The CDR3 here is CASSLRPTSGSADTQYF. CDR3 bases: TGCGCCAGCAGCTTGAGGCCAACTAGCGGGAGCGCAGATACGCAGTATTTT.

Here the CDR3 DNA reads TGTGCCACCGAAGACGGACAGGGGGCTGCAAATGAGCAGTTCTTC. Amino acid sequence: CATEDGQGAANEQFF. The V and J genes are TRBV2 and TRBJ2-1, with 11 bases identical to TRBD1. CDR1 and CDR2 (germline): SNHLY, FYNNEI. V lost 10 bases to trimming and J lost 7 bases; unmatched junction nucleotides: 12. This CDR3 has 15 amino acids.

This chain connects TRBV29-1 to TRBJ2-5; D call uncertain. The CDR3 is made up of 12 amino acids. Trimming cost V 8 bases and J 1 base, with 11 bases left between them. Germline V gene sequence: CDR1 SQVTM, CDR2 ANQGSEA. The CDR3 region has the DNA TGCAGCTCAAGGACGAGCCAAGAGACCCAGTACTTC. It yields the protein CSSRTSQETQYF.

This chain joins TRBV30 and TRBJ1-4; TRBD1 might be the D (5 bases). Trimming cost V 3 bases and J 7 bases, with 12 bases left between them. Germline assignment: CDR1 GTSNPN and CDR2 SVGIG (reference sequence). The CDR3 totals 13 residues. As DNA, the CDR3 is TGTGCCTGGAGCGTAACGGGGCGTGAAAAACTGTTTTTT. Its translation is CAWSVTGREKLFF.

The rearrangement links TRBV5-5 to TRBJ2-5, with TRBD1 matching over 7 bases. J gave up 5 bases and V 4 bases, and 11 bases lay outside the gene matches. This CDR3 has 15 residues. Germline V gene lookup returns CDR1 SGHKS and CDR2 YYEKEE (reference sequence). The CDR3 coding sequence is TGTGCCAGCAGCGTACCCCTGGGACAGAAGGAGACCCAGTACTTC. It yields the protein CASSVPLGQKETQYF.

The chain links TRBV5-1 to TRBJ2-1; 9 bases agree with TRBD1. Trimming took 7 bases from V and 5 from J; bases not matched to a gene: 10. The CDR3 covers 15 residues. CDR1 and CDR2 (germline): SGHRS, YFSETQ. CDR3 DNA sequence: TGCGCCAGCGGATTTTGGGACAGGGACCACAATGAGCAGTTCTTC. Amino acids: CASGFWDRDHNEQFF.

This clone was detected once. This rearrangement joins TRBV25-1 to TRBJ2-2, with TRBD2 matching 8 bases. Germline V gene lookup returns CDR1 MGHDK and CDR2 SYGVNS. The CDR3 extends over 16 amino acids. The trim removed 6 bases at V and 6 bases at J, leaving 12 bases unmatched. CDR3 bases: TGTGCCAGCAGGGGCCCCGGGACTAGAAGTGCCGGGGAGCTGTTTTTT. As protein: CASRGPGTRSAGELFF. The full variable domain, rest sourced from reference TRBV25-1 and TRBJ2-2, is EADIYQTPRYLVIGTGKKITLECSQTMGHDKMYWYQQDPGMELHLIHYSYGVNSTEKGDLSSESTVSRIRTEHFPLTLESARPSHTSQYLCASRGPGTRSAGELFFGEGSRLTVL.

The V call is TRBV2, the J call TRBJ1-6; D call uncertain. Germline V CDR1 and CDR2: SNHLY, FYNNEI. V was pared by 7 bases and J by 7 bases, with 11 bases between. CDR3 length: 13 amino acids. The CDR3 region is CASMWTVNSPLHF. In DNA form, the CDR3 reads TGTGCCAGCATGTGGACGGTGAATTCACCCCTCCACTTT.

DNA for the CDR3: TGTGCCAGCAGCTCCCCCCTGATAGAGCAGTTCTTC. It yields the protein CASSSPLIEQFF. J is TRBJ2-1 and V is TRBV11-1, with unresolved D. The CDR3 spans 12 residues. In germline, CDR1 is SGHAT, CDR2 FQDESV (reference sequence). V shed 4 bases and J shed 10 bases, with 11 bases lying between them.

The CDR3 DNA follows: TGTGCCAGTAGTATCGACAGGAATGGTCAGCCCCAGCATTTT. It encodes CASSIDRNGQPQHF. The chain links TRBV19 to TRBJ1-5, with TRBD1 as a possible D gene (6 bases). The V gene lost 3 bases and the J gene lost 6 bases, with 12 bases spanning the gap. The germline gives CDR1 LNHDA, CDR2 SQIVND (reference sequence). The CDR3 loop spans 14 amino acids.

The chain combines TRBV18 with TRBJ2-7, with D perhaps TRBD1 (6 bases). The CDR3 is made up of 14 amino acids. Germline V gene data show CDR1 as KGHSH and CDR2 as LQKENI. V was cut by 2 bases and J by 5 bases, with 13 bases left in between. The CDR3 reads CASSPNGQGNEQYF. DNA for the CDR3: TGTGCCAGCTCACCAAACGGGCAGGGGAACGAGCAGTACTTC.

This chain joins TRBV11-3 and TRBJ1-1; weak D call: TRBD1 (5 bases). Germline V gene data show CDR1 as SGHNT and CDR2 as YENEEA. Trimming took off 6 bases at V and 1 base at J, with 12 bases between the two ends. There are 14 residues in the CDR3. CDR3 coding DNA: TGTGCCAGCAGTCCTAGTGGGGGGAACACTGAAGCTTTCTTT. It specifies CASSPSGGNTEAFF.

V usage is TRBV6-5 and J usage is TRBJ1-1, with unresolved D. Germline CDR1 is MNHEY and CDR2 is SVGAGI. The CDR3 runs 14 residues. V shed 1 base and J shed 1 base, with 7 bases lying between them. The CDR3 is CASSYLGANTEAFF. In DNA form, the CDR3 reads TGTGCCAGCAGTTACTTGGGAGCGAACACTGAAGCTTTCTTT.

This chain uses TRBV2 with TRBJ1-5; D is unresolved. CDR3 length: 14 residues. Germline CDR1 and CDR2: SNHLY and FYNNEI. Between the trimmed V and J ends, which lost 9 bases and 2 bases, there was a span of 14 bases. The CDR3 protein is CASEGVVGNQPQHF. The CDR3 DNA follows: TGTGCCAGTGAGGGAGTGGTCGGCAATCAGCCCCAGCATTTT. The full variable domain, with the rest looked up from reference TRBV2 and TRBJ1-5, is EPEVTQTPSHQVTQMGQEVILRCVPISNHLYFYWYRQILGQKVEFLVSFYNNEISEKSEIFDDQFSVERPDGSNFTLKIRSTKLEDSAMYFCASEGVVGNQPQHFGDGTRLSIL.

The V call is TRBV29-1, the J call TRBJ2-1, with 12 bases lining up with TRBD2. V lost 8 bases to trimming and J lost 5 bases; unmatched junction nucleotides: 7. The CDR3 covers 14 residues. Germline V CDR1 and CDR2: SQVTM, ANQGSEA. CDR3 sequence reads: CSSRTSGDHNEQFF. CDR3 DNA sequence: TGCAGCTCAAGGACTAGCGGGGACCACAATGAGCAGTTCTTC.

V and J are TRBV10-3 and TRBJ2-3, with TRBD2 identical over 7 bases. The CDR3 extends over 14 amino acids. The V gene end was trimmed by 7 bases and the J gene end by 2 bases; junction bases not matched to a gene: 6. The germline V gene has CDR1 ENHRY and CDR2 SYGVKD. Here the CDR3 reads CAINLAGDTDTQYF. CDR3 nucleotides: TGTGCCATCAATTTAGCGGGCGACACAGATACGCAGTATTTT.

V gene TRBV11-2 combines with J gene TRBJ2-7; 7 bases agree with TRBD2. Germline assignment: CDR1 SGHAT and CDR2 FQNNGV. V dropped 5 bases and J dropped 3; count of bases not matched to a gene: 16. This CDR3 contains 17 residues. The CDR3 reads CASSHTGGCAEDYEQYF. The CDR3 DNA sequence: TGTGCCAGCAGCCATACGGGGGGATGTGCGGAAGACTACGAGCAGTACTTC.

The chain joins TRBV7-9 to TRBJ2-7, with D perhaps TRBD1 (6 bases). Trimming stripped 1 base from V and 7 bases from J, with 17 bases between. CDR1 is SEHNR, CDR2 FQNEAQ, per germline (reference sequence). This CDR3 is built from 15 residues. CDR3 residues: CASSLVAGALREQYF. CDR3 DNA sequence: TGTGCCAGCAGCTTAGTCGCAGGGGCCCTCCGGGAGCAGTACTTC.

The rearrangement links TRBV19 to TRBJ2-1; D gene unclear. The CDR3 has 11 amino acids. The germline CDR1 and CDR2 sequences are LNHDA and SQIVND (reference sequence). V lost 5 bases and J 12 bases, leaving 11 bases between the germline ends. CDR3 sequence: CASSWTGPQFF. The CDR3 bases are TGTGCCAGTAGTTGGACGGGTCCGCAGTTCTTC.